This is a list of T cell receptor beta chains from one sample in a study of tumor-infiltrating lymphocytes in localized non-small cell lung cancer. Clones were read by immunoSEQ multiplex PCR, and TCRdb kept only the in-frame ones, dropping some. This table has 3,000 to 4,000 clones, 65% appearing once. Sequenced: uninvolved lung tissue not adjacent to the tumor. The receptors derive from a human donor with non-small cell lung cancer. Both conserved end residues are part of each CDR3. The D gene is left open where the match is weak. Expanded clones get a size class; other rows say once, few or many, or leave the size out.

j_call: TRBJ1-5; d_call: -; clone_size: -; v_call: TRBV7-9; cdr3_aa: CASSFGGNYQPQHF
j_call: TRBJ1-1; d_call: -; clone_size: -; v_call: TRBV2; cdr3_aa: CASSAGDGTEAFF
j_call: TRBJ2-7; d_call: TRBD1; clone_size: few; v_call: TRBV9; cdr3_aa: CASSPQGAFSYEQYF
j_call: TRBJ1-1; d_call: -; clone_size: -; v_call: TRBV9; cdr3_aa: CASSARRAIGGGTEAFF
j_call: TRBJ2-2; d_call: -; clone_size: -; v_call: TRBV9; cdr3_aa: CASGTETNTGELFF
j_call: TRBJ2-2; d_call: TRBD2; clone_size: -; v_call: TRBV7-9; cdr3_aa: CASSLASSGRGPGELFF
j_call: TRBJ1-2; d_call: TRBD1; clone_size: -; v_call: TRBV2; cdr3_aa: CASRDTGGGYGYTF
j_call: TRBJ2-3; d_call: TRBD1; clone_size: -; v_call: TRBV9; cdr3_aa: CASSELTGGGTDTQYF
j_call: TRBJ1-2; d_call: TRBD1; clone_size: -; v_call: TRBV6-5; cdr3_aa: CASSSGTVNYGYTF
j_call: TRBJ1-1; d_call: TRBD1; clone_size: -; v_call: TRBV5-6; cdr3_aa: CASSFRGQGYTEAFF
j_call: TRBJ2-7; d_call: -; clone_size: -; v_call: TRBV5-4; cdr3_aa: CASSDLKAGRSSYEQYF
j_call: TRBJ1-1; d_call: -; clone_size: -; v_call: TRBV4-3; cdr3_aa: CASSQALSVANTEAFF
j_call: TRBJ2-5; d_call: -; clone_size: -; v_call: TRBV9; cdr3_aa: CASSASASRQETQYF
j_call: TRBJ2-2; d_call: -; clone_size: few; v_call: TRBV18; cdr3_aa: CASSPPGELFF
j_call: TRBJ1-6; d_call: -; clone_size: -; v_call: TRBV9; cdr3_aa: CASSVGVQLSPLHF
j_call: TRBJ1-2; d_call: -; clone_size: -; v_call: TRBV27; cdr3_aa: CASSLSRSYGYTF
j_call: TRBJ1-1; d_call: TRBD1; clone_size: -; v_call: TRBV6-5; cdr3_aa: CASSPGQGGTEAFF
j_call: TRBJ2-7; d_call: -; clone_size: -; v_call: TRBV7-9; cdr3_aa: CASSLEGTSREQYF
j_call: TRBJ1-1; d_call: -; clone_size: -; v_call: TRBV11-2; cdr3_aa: CASSFSQNTEAFF
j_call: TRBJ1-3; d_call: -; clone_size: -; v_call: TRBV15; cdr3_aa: CATSIDGFSGNTIYF
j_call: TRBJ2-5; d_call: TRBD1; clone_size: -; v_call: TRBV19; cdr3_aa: CASSINRGHQETQYF
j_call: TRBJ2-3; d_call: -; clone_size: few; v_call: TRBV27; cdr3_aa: CASSLSRPDTQYF
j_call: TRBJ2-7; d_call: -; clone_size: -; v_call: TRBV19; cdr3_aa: CASSDVSSYEQYF
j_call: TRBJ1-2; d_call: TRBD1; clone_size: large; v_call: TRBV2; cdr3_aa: CASIRGQEDRGYTF
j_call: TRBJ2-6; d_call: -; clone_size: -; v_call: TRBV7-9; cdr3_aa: CASSLAWGRGSGANVLTF
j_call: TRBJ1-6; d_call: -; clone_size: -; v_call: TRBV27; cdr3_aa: CASSFFPHRAPEDNSPLHF
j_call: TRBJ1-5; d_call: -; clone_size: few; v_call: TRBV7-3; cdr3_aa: CARQGVHQPQHF
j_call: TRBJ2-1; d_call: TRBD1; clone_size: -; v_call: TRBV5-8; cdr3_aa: CASSLAGGLFYNEQFF
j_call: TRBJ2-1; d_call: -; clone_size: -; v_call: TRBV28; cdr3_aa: CASSLNSGADEQFF
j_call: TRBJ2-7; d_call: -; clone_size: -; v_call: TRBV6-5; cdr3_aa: CASSPFRDSYEQYF
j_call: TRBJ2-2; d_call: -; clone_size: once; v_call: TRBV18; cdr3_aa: CASSPGKRTGELFF
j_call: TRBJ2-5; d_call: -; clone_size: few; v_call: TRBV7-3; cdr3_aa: CASSRGARETQYF
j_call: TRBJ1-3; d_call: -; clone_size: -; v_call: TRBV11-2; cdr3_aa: CASSLETGRNTIYF
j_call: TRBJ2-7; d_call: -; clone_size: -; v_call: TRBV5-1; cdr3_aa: CASSLGQFYEQYF
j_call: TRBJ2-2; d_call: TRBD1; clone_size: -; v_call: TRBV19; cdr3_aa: CASSSYGRTGGRTGELFF
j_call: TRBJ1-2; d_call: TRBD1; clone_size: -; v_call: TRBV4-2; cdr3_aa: CASSLAQGVLYGYTF
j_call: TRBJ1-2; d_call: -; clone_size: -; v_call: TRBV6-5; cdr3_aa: CASSYGQGDYGYTF
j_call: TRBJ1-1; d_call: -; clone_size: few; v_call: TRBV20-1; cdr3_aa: CSARHTEAFF
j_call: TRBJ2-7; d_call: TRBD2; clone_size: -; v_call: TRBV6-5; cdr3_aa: CASRGGLAEQYF
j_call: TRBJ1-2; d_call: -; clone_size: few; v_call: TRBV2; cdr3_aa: CASSERGPNYGYTF
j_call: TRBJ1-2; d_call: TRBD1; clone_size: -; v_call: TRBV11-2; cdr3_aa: CASSWGRDSSNYGYTF
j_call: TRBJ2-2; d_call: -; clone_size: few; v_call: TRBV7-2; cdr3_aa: CASSLFTGELFF
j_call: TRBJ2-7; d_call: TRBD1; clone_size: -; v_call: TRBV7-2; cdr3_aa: CASSLDVRDRGYEQYF
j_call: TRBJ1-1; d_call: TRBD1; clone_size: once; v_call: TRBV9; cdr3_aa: CASSVGAGGANTEAFF
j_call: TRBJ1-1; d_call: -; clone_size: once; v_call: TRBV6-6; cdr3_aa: CASSESLQTKAFF
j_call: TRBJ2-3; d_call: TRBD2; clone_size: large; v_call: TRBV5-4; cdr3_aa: CASSGGTSIDTQYF
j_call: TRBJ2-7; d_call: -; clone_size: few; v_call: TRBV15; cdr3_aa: CATSRDTQGSYEQYF
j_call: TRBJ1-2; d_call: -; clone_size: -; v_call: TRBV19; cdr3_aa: CASSIAGVGNGYTF
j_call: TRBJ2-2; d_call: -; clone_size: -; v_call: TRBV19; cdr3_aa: CASSEGGTGELFF
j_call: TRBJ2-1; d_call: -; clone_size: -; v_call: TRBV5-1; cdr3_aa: CASSSRPESEQFF
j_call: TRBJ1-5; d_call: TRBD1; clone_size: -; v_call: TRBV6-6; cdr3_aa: CATSDRDSGLPQHF
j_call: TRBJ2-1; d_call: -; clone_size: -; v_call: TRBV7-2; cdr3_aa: CASSLSLQQFF
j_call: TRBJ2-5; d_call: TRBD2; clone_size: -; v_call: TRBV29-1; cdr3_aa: CSVDGTSGLQHGETQYF
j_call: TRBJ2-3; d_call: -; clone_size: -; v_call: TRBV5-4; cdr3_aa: CASSKRVTRVVDTQYF
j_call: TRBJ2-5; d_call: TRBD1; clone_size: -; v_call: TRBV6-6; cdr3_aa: CASWIRGRGETQYF